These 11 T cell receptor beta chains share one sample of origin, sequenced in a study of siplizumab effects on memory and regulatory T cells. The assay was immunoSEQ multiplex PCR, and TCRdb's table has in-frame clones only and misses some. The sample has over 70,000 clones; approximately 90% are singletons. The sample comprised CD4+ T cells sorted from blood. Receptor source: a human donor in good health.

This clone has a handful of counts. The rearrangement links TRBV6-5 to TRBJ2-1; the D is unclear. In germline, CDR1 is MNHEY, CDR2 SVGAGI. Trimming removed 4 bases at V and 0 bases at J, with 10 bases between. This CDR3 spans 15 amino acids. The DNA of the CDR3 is TGTGCCAGCAGTTCGATGGCAGACTCCTACAATGAGCAGTTCTTC. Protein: CASSSMADSYNEQFF.

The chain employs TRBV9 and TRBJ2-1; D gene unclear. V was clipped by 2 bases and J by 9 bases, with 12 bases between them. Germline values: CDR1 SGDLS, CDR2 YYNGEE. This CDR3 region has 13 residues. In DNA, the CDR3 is TGTGCCAGCAGCGTCCAGTCCGCCGGTGAGCAGTTCTTC. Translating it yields CASSVQSAGEQFF. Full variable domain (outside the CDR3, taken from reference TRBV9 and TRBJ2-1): DSGVTQTPKHLITATGQRVTLRCSPRSGDLSVYWYQQSLDQGLQFLIQYYNGEERAKGNILERFSAQQFPDLHSELNLSSLELGDSALYFCASSVQSAGEQFFGPGTRLTVL.

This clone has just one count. CDR3 nucleotide sequence: TGTGCCAGCAGTCTAGGGACAGATGCAACTAATGAAAAACTGTTTTTT. It is translated as CASSLGTDATNEKLFF. The V and J genes are TRBV27 and TRBJ1-4; 7 bases fit TRBD1. V shed 5 bases, J shed 0 bases, and the junction held 6 bases outside the gene matches. Germline CDR1 reads MNHEY; CDR2 reads SMNVEV (reference sequence). This CDR3 spans 16 amino acids.

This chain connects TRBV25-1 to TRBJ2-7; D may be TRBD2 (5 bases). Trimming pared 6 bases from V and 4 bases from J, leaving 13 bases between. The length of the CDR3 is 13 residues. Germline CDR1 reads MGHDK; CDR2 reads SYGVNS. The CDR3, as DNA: TGTGCCAGCAGCCGCAACACGGGGTACGAGCAGTACTTC. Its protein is CASSRNTGYEQYF.

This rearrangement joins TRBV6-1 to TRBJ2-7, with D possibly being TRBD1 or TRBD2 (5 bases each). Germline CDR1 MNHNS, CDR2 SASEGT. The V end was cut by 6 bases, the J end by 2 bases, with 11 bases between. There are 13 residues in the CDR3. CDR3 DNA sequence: TGTGCCAGCAGCCGGGACGCGGCCTACGAGCAGTACTTC. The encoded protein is CASSRDAAYEQYF.

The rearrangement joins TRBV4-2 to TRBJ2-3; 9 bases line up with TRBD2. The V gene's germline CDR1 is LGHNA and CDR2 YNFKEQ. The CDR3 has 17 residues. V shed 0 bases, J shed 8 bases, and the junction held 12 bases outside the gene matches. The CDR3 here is CASSQEAGGPTRSTQYF. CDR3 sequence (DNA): TGTGCCAGCAGCCAAGAGGCGGGAGGGCCAACGAGGAGTACGCAGTATTTT.

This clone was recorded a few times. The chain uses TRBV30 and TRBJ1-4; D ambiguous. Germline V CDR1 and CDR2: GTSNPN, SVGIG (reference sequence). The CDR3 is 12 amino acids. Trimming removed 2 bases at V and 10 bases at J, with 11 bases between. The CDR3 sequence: CAWSPRGLKLFF. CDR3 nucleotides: TGTGCCTGGAGTCCCCGAGGGTTAAAACTGTTTTTT.

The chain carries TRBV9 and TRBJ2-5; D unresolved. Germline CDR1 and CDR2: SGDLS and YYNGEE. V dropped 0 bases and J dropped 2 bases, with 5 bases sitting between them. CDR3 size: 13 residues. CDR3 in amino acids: CASSVGLQETQYF. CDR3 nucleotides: TGTGCCAGCAGCGTAGGGCTACAAGAGACCCAGTACTTC.

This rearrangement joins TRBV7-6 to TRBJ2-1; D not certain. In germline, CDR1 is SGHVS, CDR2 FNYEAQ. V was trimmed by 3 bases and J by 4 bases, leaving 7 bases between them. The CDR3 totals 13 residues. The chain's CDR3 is CASSLSLYNEQFF. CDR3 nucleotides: TGTGCCAGCAGCTTGTCCCTTTACAATGAGCAGTTCTTC.

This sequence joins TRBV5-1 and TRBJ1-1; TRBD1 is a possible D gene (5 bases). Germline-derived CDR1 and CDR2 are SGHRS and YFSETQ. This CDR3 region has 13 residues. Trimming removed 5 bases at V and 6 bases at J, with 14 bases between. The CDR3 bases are TGCGCCAGCAGTCCCCGATCGGGGGCTGAAGCTTTCTTT. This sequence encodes CASSPRSGAEAFF.

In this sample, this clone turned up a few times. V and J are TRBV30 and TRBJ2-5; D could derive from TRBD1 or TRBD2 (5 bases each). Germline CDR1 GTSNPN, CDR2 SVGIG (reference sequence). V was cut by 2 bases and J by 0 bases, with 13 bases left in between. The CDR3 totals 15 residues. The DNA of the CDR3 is TGTGCCTGGAGTAAGGGACGGACGTACCAAGAGACCCAGTACTTC. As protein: CAWSKGRTYQETQYF.